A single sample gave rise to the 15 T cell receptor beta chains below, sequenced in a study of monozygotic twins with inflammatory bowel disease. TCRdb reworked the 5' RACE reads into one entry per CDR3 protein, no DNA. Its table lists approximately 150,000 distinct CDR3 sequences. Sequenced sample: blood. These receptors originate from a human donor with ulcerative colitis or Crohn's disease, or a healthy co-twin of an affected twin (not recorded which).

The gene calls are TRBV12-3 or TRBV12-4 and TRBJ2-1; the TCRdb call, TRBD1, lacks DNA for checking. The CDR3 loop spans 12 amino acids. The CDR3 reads CASSLAGGKQFF.

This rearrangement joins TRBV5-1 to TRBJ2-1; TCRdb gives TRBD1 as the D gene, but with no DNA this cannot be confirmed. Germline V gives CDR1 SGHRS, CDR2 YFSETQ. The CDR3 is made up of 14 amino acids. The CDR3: CASSSTGNYNEQFF.

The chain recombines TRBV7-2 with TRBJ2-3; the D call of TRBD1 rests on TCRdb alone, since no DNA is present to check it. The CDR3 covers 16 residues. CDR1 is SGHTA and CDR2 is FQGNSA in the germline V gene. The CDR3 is CASSHPRDRSTDTQYF.

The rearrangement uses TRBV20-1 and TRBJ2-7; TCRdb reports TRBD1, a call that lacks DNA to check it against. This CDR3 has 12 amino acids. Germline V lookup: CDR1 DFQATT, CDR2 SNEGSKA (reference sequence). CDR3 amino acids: CSASRGPYEQYF.

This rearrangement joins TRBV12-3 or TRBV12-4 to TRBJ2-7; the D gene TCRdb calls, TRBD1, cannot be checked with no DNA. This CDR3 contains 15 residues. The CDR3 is CASSSTGEGRYEQYF.

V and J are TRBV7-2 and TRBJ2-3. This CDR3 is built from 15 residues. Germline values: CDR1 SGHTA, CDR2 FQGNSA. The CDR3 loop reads CASSLAPGSQDTQYF. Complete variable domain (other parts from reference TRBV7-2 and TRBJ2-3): GAGVSQSPSNKVTEKGKDVELRCDPISGHTALYWYRQSLGQGLEFLIYFQGNSAPDKSGLPSDRFSAERTGGSVSTLTIQRTQQEDSAVYLCASSLAPGSQDTQYFGPGTRLTVL.

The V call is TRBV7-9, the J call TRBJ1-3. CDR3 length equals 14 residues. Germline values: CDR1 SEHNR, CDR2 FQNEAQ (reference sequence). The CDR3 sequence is CASSWEGTGNTIYF. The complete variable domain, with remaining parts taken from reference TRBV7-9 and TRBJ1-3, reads DTGVSQNPRHKITKRGQNVTFRCDPISEHNRLYWYRQTLGQGPEFLTYFQNEAQLEKSRLLSDRFSAERPKGSFSTLEIQRTEQGDSAMYLCASSWEGTGNTIYFGEGSWLTVV.

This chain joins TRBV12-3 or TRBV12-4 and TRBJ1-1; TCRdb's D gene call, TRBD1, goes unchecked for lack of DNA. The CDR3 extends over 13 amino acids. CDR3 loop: CASTPETGLGAFF.

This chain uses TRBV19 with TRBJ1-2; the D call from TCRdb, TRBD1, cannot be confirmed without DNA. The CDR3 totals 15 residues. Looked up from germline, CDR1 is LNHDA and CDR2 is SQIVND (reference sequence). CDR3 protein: CASSKPGQANYGYTF.

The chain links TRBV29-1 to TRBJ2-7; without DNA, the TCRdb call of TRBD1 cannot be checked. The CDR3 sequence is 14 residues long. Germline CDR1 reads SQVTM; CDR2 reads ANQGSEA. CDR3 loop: CSVPGQESSYEQYF.

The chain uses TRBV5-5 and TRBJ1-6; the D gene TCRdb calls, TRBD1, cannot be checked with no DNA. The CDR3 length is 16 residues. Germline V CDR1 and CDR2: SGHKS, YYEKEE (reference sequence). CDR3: CASSFTREIFNSPLHF.

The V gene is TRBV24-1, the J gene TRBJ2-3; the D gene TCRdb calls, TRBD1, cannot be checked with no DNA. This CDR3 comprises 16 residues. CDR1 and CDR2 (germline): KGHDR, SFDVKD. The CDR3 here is CATSDRWGGSTDTQYF.

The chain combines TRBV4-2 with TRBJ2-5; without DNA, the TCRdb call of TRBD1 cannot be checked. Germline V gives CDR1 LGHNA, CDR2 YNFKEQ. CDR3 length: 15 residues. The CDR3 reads CASSQPGFGGETQYF.

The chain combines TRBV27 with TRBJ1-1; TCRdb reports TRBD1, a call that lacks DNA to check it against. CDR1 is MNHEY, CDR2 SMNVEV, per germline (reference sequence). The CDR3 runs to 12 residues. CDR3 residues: CASSFPGRRAFF.

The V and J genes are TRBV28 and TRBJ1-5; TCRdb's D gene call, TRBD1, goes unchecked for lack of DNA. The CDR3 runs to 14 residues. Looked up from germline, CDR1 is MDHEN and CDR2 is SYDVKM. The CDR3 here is CASSFLAGDQPQHF.